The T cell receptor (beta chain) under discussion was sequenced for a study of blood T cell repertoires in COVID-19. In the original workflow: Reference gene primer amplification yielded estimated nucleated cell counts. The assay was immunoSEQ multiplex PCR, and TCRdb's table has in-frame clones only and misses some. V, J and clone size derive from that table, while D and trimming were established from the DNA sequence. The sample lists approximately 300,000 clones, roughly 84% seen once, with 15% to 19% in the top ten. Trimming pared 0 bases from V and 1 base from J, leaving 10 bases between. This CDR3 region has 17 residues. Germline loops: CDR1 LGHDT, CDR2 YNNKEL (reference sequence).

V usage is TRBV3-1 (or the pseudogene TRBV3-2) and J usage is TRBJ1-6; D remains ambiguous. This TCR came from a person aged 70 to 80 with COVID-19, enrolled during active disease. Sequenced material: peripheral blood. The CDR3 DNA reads TGTGCCAGCAGCCAAGATTTTAGTGATTCCTATAATTCACCCCTCCACTTT. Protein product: CASSQDFSDSYNSPLHF.